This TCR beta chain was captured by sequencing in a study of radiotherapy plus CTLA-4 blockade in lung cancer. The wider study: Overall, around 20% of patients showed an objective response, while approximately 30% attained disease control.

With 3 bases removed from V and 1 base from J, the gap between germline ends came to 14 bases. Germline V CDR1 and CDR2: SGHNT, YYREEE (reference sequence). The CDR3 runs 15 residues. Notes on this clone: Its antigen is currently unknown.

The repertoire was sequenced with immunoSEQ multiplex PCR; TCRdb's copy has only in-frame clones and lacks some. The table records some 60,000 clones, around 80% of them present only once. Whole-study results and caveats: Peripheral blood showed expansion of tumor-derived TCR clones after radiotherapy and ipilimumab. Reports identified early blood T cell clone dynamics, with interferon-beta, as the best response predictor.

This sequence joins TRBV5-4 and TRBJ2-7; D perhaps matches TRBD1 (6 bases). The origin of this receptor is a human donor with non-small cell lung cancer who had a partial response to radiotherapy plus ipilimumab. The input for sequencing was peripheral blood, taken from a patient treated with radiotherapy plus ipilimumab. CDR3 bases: TGTGCCAGCAGCTCCTCAGGGGCCAGATCCTACGAGCAGTACTTC. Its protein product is CASSSSGARSYEQYF.